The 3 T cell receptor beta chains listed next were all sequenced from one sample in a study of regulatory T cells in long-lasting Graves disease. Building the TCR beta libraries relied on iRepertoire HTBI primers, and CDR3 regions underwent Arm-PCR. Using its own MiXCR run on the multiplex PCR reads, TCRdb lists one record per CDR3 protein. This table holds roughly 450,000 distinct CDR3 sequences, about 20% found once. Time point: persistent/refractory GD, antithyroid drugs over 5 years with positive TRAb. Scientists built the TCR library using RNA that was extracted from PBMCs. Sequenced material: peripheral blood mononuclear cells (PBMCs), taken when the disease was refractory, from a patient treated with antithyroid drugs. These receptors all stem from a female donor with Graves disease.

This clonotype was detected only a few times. CDR3 sequence (DNA): TGTGCCAGCAGTTACACCGGGACTACCTTCGAGCAGTACTTC. It is translated as CASSYTGTTFEQYF. V and J are TRBV7-2 and TRBJ2-7; 7 nucleotides match TRBD2. Losses at the gene ends were 6 bases for V and 6 bases for J; bases not matched to a gene: 11. The germline V gene encodes CDR1 SGHTA and CDR2 FQGNSA. The CDR3 is 14 amino acids. The full variable domain, with the rest looked up from reference TRBV7-2 and TRBJ2-7, is GAGVSQSPSNKVTEKGKDVELRCDPISGHTALYWYRQSLGQGLEFLIYFQGNSAPDKSGLPSDRFSAERTGGSVSTLTIQRTQQEDSAVYLCASSYTGTTFEQYFGPGTRLTVT.

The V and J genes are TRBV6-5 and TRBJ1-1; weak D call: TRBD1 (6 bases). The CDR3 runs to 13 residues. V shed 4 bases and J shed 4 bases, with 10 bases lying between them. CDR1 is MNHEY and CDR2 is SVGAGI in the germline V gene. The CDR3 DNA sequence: TGTGCCAGCAGTTCGACAGGCCTCACTGAAGCTTTCTTT. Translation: CASSSTGLTEAFF.

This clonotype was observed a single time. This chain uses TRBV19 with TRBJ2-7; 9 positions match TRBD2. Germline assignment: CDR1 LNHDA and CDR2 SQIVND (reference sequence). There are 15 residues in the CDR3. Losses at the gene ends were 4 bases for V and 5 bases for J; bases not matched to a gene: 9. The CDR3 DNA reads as TGTGCCAGTAGTAGTCCTATAGCGGGAGAAAACGAGCAGTACTTC. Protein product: CASSSPIAGENEQYF.